The clone carrying this TCR beta chain appeared a few times. The data belong to a study of Ad26.COV2.S vaccination and SARS-CoV-2 variants. Indicated treatment: some 19 received Ad26.COV2.S at low or high dose, single or two shots; roughly five received placebo; per-sample allocation not given. After the first vaccine or placebo injection, samples were drawn on day 63. Spike of the Wuhan-strain SARS-CoV-2 was expressed by an Ad26 vector, which formed the vaccine. Trimming shortened V by 1 base and J by 1 base, and 15 bases separated the two germline ends. Germline CDR1 reads SNHLY; CDR2 reads FYNNEI. The CDR3 totals 17 residues. Some clones are missing from TCRdb's copy, which holds only in-frame ones; the method was immunoSEQ multiplex PCR. The table has over 400,000 clones, roughly 90% seen once.

The sequence was collected from a person aged 18 to 65 who received the Ad26.COV2.S COVID-19 vaccine or a placebo. The chain recombines TRBV2 with TRBJ2-3, with D perhaps matching TRBD2 (6 bases). The specimen was peripheral blood, collected in a trial of Ad26.COV2.S vaccine versus placebo. The CDR3 here is CASSEDLGTGGTDTQYF. The CDR3 coding sequence is TGTGCCAGCAGTGAAGACCTAGGGACGGGAGGCACAGATACGCAGTATTTT. Together with reference TRBV2 and TRBJ2-3, the CDR3 gives the full variable domain: EPEVTQTPSHQVTQMGQEVILRCVPISNHLYFYWYRQILGQKVEFLVSFYNNEISEKSEIFDDQFSVERPDGSNFTLKIRSTKLEDSAMYFCASSEDLGTGGTDTQYFGPGTRLTVL.